This is a list of T cell receptor beta chains from one sample in a study of identical twins. One entry per CDR3 protein results from TCRdb running MiXCR on the 5' RACE reads. Of around 340,000 distinct CDR3 sequences in the sample, roughly 10% were seen once. Sequencing input: naive T cells sorted from blood. These receptors originate from a woman aged 50 to 60 in good health. Both conserved end residues are trimmed from each CDR3. A D gene is named only where the DNA matches it firmly.

>11|TRBJ2-2|TRBV12-3/TRBV12-4|NA
ASSLIETGELF
>10|TRBJ2-7|TRBV5-6|NA
ASSLTGYEQY
>12|TRBJ2-3|TRBV24-1|NA
ATSARDVTDTQY
>11|TRBJ2-1|TRBV5-1|NA
ASKGYVNNEQF
>12|TRBJ2-6|TRBV4-1|NA
ASSQNSGANVLT
>12|TRBJ1-6|TRBV20-1|NA
SARDLQGNSPLH
>13|TRBJ1-1|TRBV30|TRBD1
AWSGDRGRGAEAF
>13|TRBJ1-6|TRBV5-1|TRBD1
ASSLGTGANSPLH
>13|TRBJ2-1|TRBV7-9|TRBD2
ASAPAAGPYNEQF
>12|TRBJ1-1|TRBV4-1|NA
ASSGGVMNTEAF
>12|TRBJ2-4|TRBV20-1|TRBD2
SARVGGGTNIQY
>12|TRBJ2-5|TRBV25-1|NA
ASSEFQQKETQY
>12|TRBJ2-2|TRBV30|NA
AWRAGWNTGELF
>13|TRBJ1-6|TRBV28|TRBD1
ASSSKGQRNSPLH
>12|TRBJ2-4|TRBV12-3/TRBV12-4|NA
ASSHTGAKNIQY
>15|TRBJ2-2|TRBV27|TRBD2
ASSSSGTSGSTGELF
>14|TRBJ2-2|TRBV11-3|NA
ASSLNLREASGELF
>12|TRBJ2-7|TRBV7-9|NA
ASSTDTYSYEQY
>14|TRBJ2-5|TRBV14|TRBD2
ASSQLLARRGETQY
>13|TRBJ2-4|TRBV12-3/TRBV12-4|NA
ASSLKGVDKNIQY
>14|TRBJ2-7|TRBV7-9|NA
ASSPTELRNYYEQY
>15|TRBJ2-4|TRBV11-2|NA
ATKPRLGSFGENIQY
>12|TRBJ2-4|TRBV7-2|NA
ASSPLGGANIQY
>13|TRBJ2-1|TRBV6-6|TRBD2
ASSKREPLRDEQF
>9|TRBJ1-2|TRBV5-1|NA
ASTQGSGYT
>14|TRBJ1-6|TRBV18|TRBD1
ASSTSTGGLNSPLH
>13|TRBJ1-1|TRBV6-5|TRBD1
ASSQIQGRVTEAF
>13|TRBJ2-3|TRBV20-1|TRBD2
SARDRSGRADTQY
>9|TRBJ1-2|TRBV2|NA
ASSEYSGYT
>10|TRBJ2-3|TRBV20-1|NA
SARQGFGTQY
>15|TRBJ2-4|TRBV5-1|NA
ASSPEGQGRAKNIQY
>14|TRBJ2-7|TRBV27|TRBD1
ASSPRKDRSSYEQY
>15|TRBJ1-2|TRBV29-1|NA
SVEVLTSTPGYYGYT
>13|TRBJ1-2|TRBV5-1|TRBD1
ASSSGQGANYGYT
>12|TRBJ2-1|TRBV18|NA
ASSPGTQVGEQF
>12|TRBJ2-5|TRBV20-1|TRBD2
SARDPGGVETQY
>17|TRBJ2-1|TRBV3-1|TRBD2
ASSWGASGRPSSYDEQF
>11|TRBJ2-1|TRBV29-1|NA
SVGVVTGNEQF
>12|TRBJ2-1|TRBV20-1|NA
SAPRDFGDNEQF
>14|TRBJ2-1|TRBV7-2|NA
ASSLELGPGFNEQF
>8|TRBJ2-5|TRBV20-1|NA
SARVETQY
>9|TRBJ2-5|TRBV11-2|NA
ASSPAKTQY
>15|TRBJ2-2|TRBV6-5|NA
ASRPPGDPSNTGELF
>13|TRBJ1-1|TRBV5-1|NA
ASSQYGGAQDEAL